Below are 2 T cell receptor beta chains sequenced from a single sample in a study of esophageal squamous cell carcinoma under preoperative chemotherapy. Each CDR3 protein gets one entry after TCRdb re-called the PCR reads with MiXCR. This table has 30,000 or so distinct CDR3 sequences, 40% to 60% appearing once. Time point of the sample: after preoperative PTX-NDP chemotherapy. The sample was taken from a patient given preoperative chemotherapy. All receptors come from a human donor with esophageal squamous cell carcinoma. The donor label of this sample is uncertain.

The chain has TRBV6-1 and TRBJ2-5; maybe TRBD2 (6 bases). The DNA end lines up better with TRBJ2-7; the J call may be wrong. The CDR3 is made up of 14 amino acids. The V gene's germline CDR1 is MNHNS and CDR2 SASEGT. This chain's CDR3 is CASSRGRGRYEQYF. Here the CDR3 DNA reads TGTGCCAGCAGTCGCGGACGGGGGAGATACGAGCAGTACTTC.

The V and J genes are TRBV11-3 and TRBJ2-4; TRBD1 or TRBD2 may be the D gene (6 bases each). Germline V CDR1 and CDR2: SGHNT, YENEEA. Trimming left V 6 bases short and J 13 bases short, with 28 bases between. The CDR3 contains 16 residues. In DNA form, the CDR3 reads TGTGCCAGCAGGGGGGGTGGAGGTCGGGACAAAGACACCCAGTACTTC. This translates into CASRGGGGRDKDTQYF.